Listed below are T cell receptor beta chains from one sample, sequenced in a study of post-analysis software for immune sequencing data. Using its own MiXCR run on the PCR reads, TCRdb lists one record per CDR3 protein. Seen here are roughly 600,000 distinct CDR3 sequences, around 44% observed once, and the top ten hold 1.5% to 2%. The sample consisted of blood. These receptors were collected from a girl aged 10-17 years with multiple sclerosis. Each CDR3 is given with its conserved first and last residue. The D gene is left open where the match is weak. The size field is filled for only some rows; it gives once, few, many or a size class.

J gene,D gene,V gene,clone size,CDR3 DNA,CDR3 protein
TRBJ2-3,TRBD1,TRBV12-3/TRBV12-4,NA,TGTGCCAGCAGCCTTCCTACAGGGGGTACGCAGTATTTT,CASSLPTGGTQYF
TRBJ2-1,NA,TRBV5-6,NA,TGTGCCAGCGGCCACAGCTCTAGGTGGGGGTACAATGAGCAGTTCTTC,CASGHSSRWGYNEQFF
TRBJ2-5,TRBD2,TRBV10-3,few,TGTGCCATCAGTGAGCGGACTAGCAAAGAGACCCAGTACTTC,CAISERTSKETQYF
TRBJ1-1,NA,TRBV30,NA,TGTGCCTGGAGTCTCAACCCGGAGGGAGCTTTCTTT,CAWSLNPEGAFF
TRBJ2-7,NA,TRBV5-6,NA,TGTGCCAGCAGCGCCGGGAGTACAGGCTACGAGCAGTACTTC,CASSAGSTGYEQYF
TRBJ1-6,NA,TRBV7-2,NA,TGTGCCAGCAGCCCTGGCCCTAGTTCACAGTCCTATAATTCACCCCTCCACTTT,CASSPGPSSQSYNSPLHF
TRBJ2-7,NA,TRBV4-2,NA,TGTGCCAGCAGCCAATTGGGTTCTAAGAGGGAGCAGTACTTC,CASSQLGSKREQYF
TRBJ2-5,NA,TRBV5-5,few,TGTGCCAGCAGCTCCGTCGGGACGTCTCAAGAGACCCAGTACTTC,CASSSVGTSQETQYF
TRBJ2-1,TRBD1,TRBV12-3/TRBV12-4,NA,TGTGCCAGCAGTTCCCCCGGACAGGGGGCTCCCAATGAGCAGTTCTTC,CASSSPGQGAPNEQFF
TRBJ2-7,TRBD1,TRBV7-2,NA,TGTGCCAGCAGCCCGGACAGGGGACACTACGAGCAGTACTTC,CASSPDRGHYEQYF
TRBJ2-7,NA,TRBV29-1,few,TGCAGCGTTGCCGAAGGGGGGACATTCTACGAGCAGTACTTC,CSVAEGGTFYEQYF
TRBJ2-3,NA,TRBV6-1,NA,TGTGCCAGCACCCCGTCGGTGGGGGGAGATACGCAGTATTTT,CASTPSVGGDTQYF
TRBJ2-3,NA,TRBV29-1,NA,TGCAGCGTTGAAGACGGAGGGAGCCGTACGCAGTATTTT,CSVEDGGSRTQYF
TRBJ2-7,TRBD1,TRBV7-9,NA,TGTGCCAGCAGCCCTTTGGGACAGGGATTTGGCGAGCAGTACTTC,CASSPLGQGFGEQYF
TRBJ2-3,TRBD2,TRBV12-3/TRBV12-4,NA,TGTGCCGGCAGCCCAGCGGGAGCGGGCACAGATACGCAGTATTTT,CAGSPAGAGTDTQYF
TRBJ2-1,NA,TRBV20-1,few,TGCAGTGCTAGTCCGCGGGGCAATGAGCAGTTCTTC,CSASPRGNEQFF
TRBJ2-3,TRBD1,TRBV12-3/TRBV12-4,few,TGTGCCAGCACCCGGACAGGGGTCACAGATACGCAGTATTTT,CASTRTGVTDTQYF
TRBJ2-1,TRBD1,TRBV5-1,few,TGCGCCAGCAGCGCCGGGACAGGGGGCCCCAATGAGCAGTTCTTC,CASSAGTGGPNEQFF
TRBJ2-1,NA,TRBV9,few,TGTGCCAGCAGCGCTCGGAGGGGGGGTCATGAGCAGTTCTTC,CASSARRGGHEQFF
TRBJ2-3,NA,TRBV11-3,few,TGTGCCAGCAGCTTAGTCCCAGATACGCAGTATTTT,CASSLVPDTQYF
TRBJ2-7,TRBD1,TRBV12-3/TRBV12-4,NA,TGTGCCAGCAGTCCCACGGGACAGCCCTACGAGCAGTACTTC,CASSPTGQPYEQYF
TRBJ2-3,NA,TRBV24-1,NA,TGTGCCACCAGTGAGCAGGGCACAGATACGCAGTATTTT,CATSEQGTDTQYF
TRBJ1-5,TRBD1,TRBV12-3/TRBV12-4,NA,TGTGCCAGCAGTGGGGGACAGGTCGGAGCCCAGCATTTT,CASSGGQVGAQHF
TRBJ2-1,TRBD2,TRBV18,NA,TGTGCCAGCTCACCGAACGGCGGGGGGGCCTATGAGCAGTTCTTC,CASSPNGGGAYEQFF
TRBJ2-1,NA,TRBV5-1,many,TGCGCCAGCTCGAAACAGGGTTGGGTAGACAATGAGCAGTTCTTC,CASSKQGWVDNEQFF
TRBJ2-7,TRBD2,TRBV12-3/TRBV12-4,NA,TGTGCCAGCAGTCCGACGACTAGCGGGGGATTTGGTTCCGAGCAGTACTTC,CASSPTTSGGFGSEQYF
TRBJ2-3,TRBD2,TRBV4-1,NA,TGCGCCAGCAGAACTAAAGCCGGGTTAGCGGGGAGCACAGATACGCAGTATTTT,CASRTKAGLAGSTDTQYF
TRBJ2-1,NA,TRBV12-3/TRBV12-4,few,TGTGCCAGCAGTTTGAGAAACAATGAGCAGTTCTTC,CASSLRNNEQFF
TRBJ1-5,NA,TRBV10-3,NA,TGTGCCATCAGTGAAGGGGGGAATCAGCCCCGGCATTTT,CAISEGGNQPRHF
TRBJ2-1,NA,TRBV12-3/TRBV12-4,NA,TGTGCCAGCAGTCTCAGGGTCTATGAGCAGTTCTTC,CASSLRVYEQFF
TRBJ2-3,NA,TRBV10-2,once,TGCGCCAGCACCTTGGTAGCTCCTGGCACAGATACGCAGTATTTT,CASTLVAPGTDTQYF
TRBJ2-7,TRBD1,TRBV10-3,NA,TGTGCCACCTACGGGGCGACAGGGCCCAGCACCCGCAACTCCTACGAGCAGTACTTC,CATYGATGPSTRNSYEQYF
TRBJ2-7,TRBD1,TRBV29-1,few,TGCAGCGTTGAAGAGCAGGGGGCCCCCTCCTACGAGCAGTACTTC,CSVEEQGAPSYEQYF
TRBJ1-2,TRBD1,TRBV5-6,few,TGTGCCAGCAGCTTCGGGACAGGGCCTTCGGGCTACACCTTC,CASSFGTGPSGYTF
TRBJ2-5,TRBD2,TRBV4-1,few,TGCGCCAGCAGCCAAGATCGGCGGCTAGCGGGCGACGCCGGGAAGACCCAGTACTTC,CASSQDRRLAGDAGKTQYF
TRBJ2-1,NA,TRBV2,NA,TGTGCCAGCAGTGATCACTCTGTAGGTGAGCAGTTCTTC,CASSDHSVGEQFF
TRBJ2-7,NA,TRBV10-3,NA,TGTGCCATCAGTGTGGGGAACTCCTACGAGCAGTACTTC,CAISVGNSYEQYF
TRBJ2-1,TRBD1,TRBV12-3/TRBV12-4,NA,TGTGCCGGCAGTTTTCCGAGACAGGGATACAATGAGCAGTTCTTC,CAGSFPRQGYNEQFF
TRBJ2-7,TRBD1,TRBV29-1,NA,TGCAGCGTTGAATCCCCAGGGGGCTACGAGCAGTACTTC,CSVESPGGYEQYF
TRBJ2-3,NA,TRBV3-1,few,TGTGCCAGCAGCCAAAGGGCCCCTCGGGATACGCAGTATTTT,CASSQRAPRDTQYF
TRBJ1-1,TRBD1,TRBV5-1,NA,TGCGCCAGCAGCTTACAGGGGGCTGGAGTGAACACTGAAGCTTTCTTT,CASSLQGAGVNTEAFF
TRBJ2-3,TRBD1,TRBV20-1,NA,TGCAGTGCTAGTTGGCAGGGGGCGCGGGATACGCAGTATTTT,CSASWQGARDTQYF
TRBJ2-1,TRBD2,TRBV11-2,few,TGTGCCAGCAGGGCCGGGACTAGCTCCTACAATGAGCAGTTCTTC,CASRAGTSSYNEQFF
TRBJ2-5,NA,TRBV20-1,NA,TGCAGTGCTAGAGGAGGGGATAAGACCCAGTACTTC,CSARGGDKTQYF
TRBJ2-5,NA,TRBV11-2,NA,TGTGCCAGCAGCTTAGAAGTGGGGAGGCTAGAGGACCAGTACTTC,CASSLEVGRLEDQYF
TRBJ2-6,TRBD2,TRBV2,NA,TGTGCCAGCACTCTCCGGGGGGCTGGGGCCAACGTCCTGACTTTC,CASTLRGAGANVLTF
TRBJ2-5,NA,TRBV30,few,TGTGCCTGGAGTGTATTGGGGGGAGAGACCCAGTACTTC,CAWSVLGGETQYF
TRBJ2-5,NA,TRBV27,NA,TGTGCCAGCAGTTTAAGCACGAGCTCCTACAATGAGCAGTACTTC,CASSLSTSSYNEQYF
TRBJ2-7,NA,TRBV27,NA,TGTGCCAGCAGTTCCGCCCAAGAGAAAGGGGGGGCCTACGAGCAGTACTTC,CASSSAQEKGGAYEQYF
TRBJ2-7,NA,TRBV7-6,few,TGTGCCAGCAGCTTAGCCCCCGACAGAGGCGGACATAAGTACGAGCAGTACTTC,CASSLAPDRGGHKYEQYF